The rows below give T cell receptor beta chains drawn from one sample of a study of cytomegalovirus exposure and HLA in healthy donors. Some clones are missing from TCRdb's copy, which holds only in-frame ones; the method was immunoSEQ multiplex PCR. The sample includes some 270,000 clones, approximately 80% of them seen just once. Sequenced input: PBMCs. The receptors derive from a girl aged 2 to 9 in good health and CMV-seronegative. Each CDR3 is given with its conserved first and last residue. The D gene is left open where the match is weak. Clone size appears in some rows only: once, few, many, or a class for an expanded clone.

j_call | v_call | d_call | clone_size | cdr3_nt | cdr3_aa
TRBJ2-5 | TRBV7-8 | TRBD2 | few | TGTGCCAGCTCCCGGACTAGCGTACCGTACCAAGAGACCCAGTACTTC | CASSRTSVPYQETQYF
TRBJ2-5 | TRBV10-3 | - | - | TGTGCCATCAGTGAGACGTTTAGCGTCCAGTACTTC | CAISETFSVQYF
TRBJ2-7 | TRBV10-3 | - | - | TGTGCCATCAGTGAGACCGGACAGATGGGGTACGAGCAGTACTTC | CAISETGQMGYEQYF
TRBJ1-5 | TRBV6-4 | TRBD1 | - | TGTGCCAGCAGTGTCACCGGGACAGATTATAGCAATCAGCCCCAGCATTTT | CASSVTGTDYSNQPQHF
TRBJ2-1 | TRBV5-1 | - | once | TGCGCCAGCAGCTTGGGGAGGACAGCCCCTCTGGATGAGCAGTTCTTC | CASSLGRTAPLDEQFF
TRBJ2-2 | TRBV2 | TRBD1 | - | TGTGCCAGCTTAGGACAGGGGGCGATCGGGGAGCTGTTTTTT | CASLGQGAIGELFF
TRBJ1-4 | TRBV27 | - | - | TGTGCCAGCAGTCCTCACGGGACATCTAATGAAAAACTGTTTTTT | CASSPHGTSNEKLFF
TRBJ1-2 | TRBV5-4 | TRBD1 | - | TGTGCCAGCAGCTTGGGCCAGGGGGCCTATGGCTACACCTTC | CASSLGQGAYGYTF
TRBJ1-1 | TRBV7-9 | - | - | TGTTCCAGCAGCTCGTTCAGGACAAAGCCTAACACTGAAGCTTTCTTT | CSSSSFRTKPNTEAFF
TRBJ1-5 | TRBV9 | - | - | TGTGCCAGCAGCGCCGGGGGGGGAGGCAATCAGCCCCAGCATTTT | CASSAGGGGNQPQHF
TRBJ2-7 | TRBV7-8 | TRBD2 | - | TGTGCCAGCAGCTTAGGGACCGCGGGAGGTGGTAGGGAGCAGTACTTC | CASSLGTAGGGREQYF
TRBJ2-1 | TRBV27 | TRBD2 | - | TGTGCCAGCAGTTCCTTACCGGGACTAGAGTTTGGTGAGCAGTTCTTC | CASSSLPGLEFGEQFF
TRBJ2-7 | TRBV10-3 | - | few | TGTGCCACACAGGGGAGGTACGAGCAGTACTTC | CATQGRYEQYF